Listed below are T cell receptor beta chains from one sample, sequenced in a study of blood T cell repertoires in COVID-19. Sequencing used immunoSEQ multiplex PCR; TCRdb keeps in-frame clones, though not all of them. Here the sample spans fewer than 500,000 clones, around nine tenths being singletons. The sequencing sample was made of peripheral blood. The receptors derive from a man aged 18 to 35 with COVID-19, enrolled during active disease. Each CDR3 is given with its conserved first and last residue. Each record gives: D gene, V gene, clone size, J gene, CDR3 DNA, CDR3 protein. A D gene is named only where the DNA matches it firmly. Size values are once, few and many counts, or a class for expanded clones, and some rows have none.

D gene: .
V gene: TRBV28
clone size: .
J gene: TRBJ2-2
CDR3 DNA: TGTGCCAGCAGTTTGGGGGGTGGTAACACCGGGGAGCTGTTTTTT
CDR3 protein: CASSLGGGNTGELFF

D gene: .
V gene: TRBV4-1
clone size: .
J gene: TRBJ1-1
CDR3 DNA: TGCGCCAGCAGCCAGGGGACTTCCGGGACCCTTTACGGAGCTTTCTTT
CDR3 protein: CASSQGTSGTLYGAFF

D gene: TRBD2
V gene: TRBV10-3
clone size: .
J gene: TRBJ2-2
CDR3 DNA: TGTGCCATCAGTGGACTAGCAGCCACCGGGGAGCTGTTTTTT
CDR3 protein: CAISGLAATGELFF

D gene: .
V gene: TRBV12-3/TRBV12-4
clone size: .
J gene: TRBJ2-3
CDR3 DNA: TGTGCCAGTTTAAGGGGTGGGAAGGATACGCAGTATTTT
CDR3 protein: CASLRGGKDTQYF

D gene: .
V gene: TRBV10-1
clone size: .
J gene: TRBJ2-3
CDR3 DNA: TGCGCCAGCAGTCCGGTATTAGGGCAGAGGGCAGATACGCAGTATTTT
CDR3 protein: CASSPVLGQRADTQYF

D gene: .
V gene: TRBV7-2
clone size: .
J gene: TRBJ1-5
CDR3 DNA: TGTGCCAGCAGCTGGGAGGAGGGCCAGCCCCAGCATTTT
CDR3 protein: CASSWEEGQPQHF

D gene: .
V gene: TRBV10-2
clone size: .
J gene: TRBJ1-1
CDR3 DNA: TGCGCCAGCAGCTCGTCCGGGAACACTGAAGCTTTCTTT
CDR3 protein: CASSSSGNTEAFF

D gene: .
V gene: TRBV18
clone size: .
J gene: TRBJ2-2
CDR3 DNA: TGTGCCAGCTCACCAAGGCAGGAAAACACCGGGGAGCTGTTTTTT
CDR3 protein: CASSPRQENTGELFF

D gene: TRBD2
V gene: TRBV5-1
clone size: .
J gene: TRBJ2-5
CDR3 DNA: TGCGCCAGCAGCAGCGCGGGAGGATATGAGACCCAGTACTTC
CDR3 protein: CASSSAGGYETQYF

D gene: .
V gene: TRBV6-5
clone size: once
J gene: TRBJ2-5
CDR3 DNA: TGTGCCAGCAGTTACATTCGGGGACTAGAGACCCAGTACTTC
CDR3 protein: CASSYIRGLETQYF

D gene: .
V gene: TRBV6-6
clone size: .
J gene: TRBJ2-7
CDR3 DNA: TGTGCCAGCAGTTACGACAGCTACGAGCAGTACTTC
CDR3 protein: CASSYDSYEQYF

D gene: TRBD2
V gene: TRBV6-1
clone size: .
J gene: TRBJ2-7
CDR3 DNA: TGTGCCAGCAGTGAGGCTAGCGGCTACGAGCAGTACTTC
CDR3 protein: CASSEASGYEQYF

D gene: .
V gene: TRBV3-1/TRBV3-2
clone size: .
J gene: TRBJ1-2
CDR3 DNA: TGTGCCAGCAGCCAGCCAGGATTTAATGGCTACACCTTC
CDR3 protein: CASSQPGFNGYTF

D gene: .
V gene: TRBV2
clone size: .
J gene: TRBJ2-2
CDR3 DNA: TGTGCCAGCATGGCGTTAGCATCCGGGGAGCTGTTTTTT
CDR3 protein: CASMALASGELFF

D gene: TRBD2
V gene: TRBV4-1
clone size: .
J gene: TRBJ2-3
CDR3 DNA: TGCGCCAGCAGCCCGACTAGCGTCCACACAGATACGCAGTATTTT
CDR3 protein: CASSPTSVHTDTQYF

D gene: .
V gene: TRBV12-3/TRBV12-4
clone size: .
J gene: TRBJ2-7
CDR3 DNA: TGTGCCAGCAGGCGGGACTACGAGCAGTACTTC
CDR3 protein: CASRRDYEQYF

D gene: TRBD2
V gene: TRBV27
clone size: .
J gene: TRBJ2-5
CDR3 DNA: TGTGCCAGCTCCAGGAGGGGAGGGGAGACCCAGTACTTC
CDR3 protein: CASSRRGGETQYF

D gene: .
V gene: TRBV5-1
clone size: .
J gene: TRBJ2-2
CDR3 DNA: TGCGCCAGCAGCTTGGGTGGGGGCACCACCGGGGAGCTGTTTTTT
CDR3 protein: CASSLGGGTTGELFF

D gene: .
V gene: TRBV5-6
clone size: .
J gene: TRBJ1-2
CDR3 DNA: TGTGCCAGCAGCTTGGGACAGAGCTACACCTTC
CDR3 protein: CASSLGQSYTF

D gene: .
V gene: TRBV12-3/TRBV12-4
clone size: .
J gene: TRBJ1-5
CDR3 DNA: TGTGCCAGCAGTTGGGGGGAAGGTCAGCCCCAGCATTTT
CDR3 protein: CASSWGEGQPQHF

D gene: TRBD2
V gene: TRBV19
clone size: .
J gene: TRBJ2-5
CDR3 DNA: TGTGCCAGTAGTATAGCCGGCGGGAGGGCCCGTAAGACCCAGTACTTC
CDR3 protein: CASSIAGGRARKTQYF

D gene: TRBD1
V gene: TRBV29-1
clone size: .
J gene: TRBJ1-2
CDR3 DNA: TGCAGCGTTGATGTCACAGGGGGCAACTATGGCTACACCTTC
CDR3 protein: CSVDVTGGNYGYTF

D gene: TRBD2
V gene: TRBV11-3
clone size: .
J gene: TRBJ2-1
CDR3 DNA: TGTGCCAGCGGCCCTGGGGGGGACAATGAGCAGTTCTTC
CDR3 protein: CASGPGGDNEQFF

D gene: TRBD1
V gene: TRBV2
clone size: .
J gene: TRBJ1-1
CDR3 DNA: TGTGCCAGCAGCGGACAGGGAGCTTTCTTT
CDR3 protein: CASSGQGAFF

D gene: .
V gene: TRBV25-1
clone size: once
J gene: TRBJ1-2
CDR3 DNA: TGTGCCAGCAGTGCTAATTATGGCTACACCTTC
CDR3 protein: CASSANYGYTF

D gene: .
V gene: TRBV5-1
clone size: .
J gene: TRBJ2-4
CDR3 DNA: TGCGCCAGCAGCCCGGAGACCAAAAACATTCAGTACTTC
CDR3 protein: CASSPETKNIQYF

D gene: TRBD2
V gene: TRBV5-4
clone size: .
J gene: TRBJ2-7
CDR3 DNA: TGTGCCAGCAGCCCGGAGGGCGGGAGTCTCTCCTACGAGCAGTACTTC
CDR3 protein: CASSPEGGSLSYEQYF

D gene: .
V gene: TRBV11-3
clone size: .
J gene: TRBJ1-3
CDR3 DNA: TGTGCCAGCAGTCGGGGGGCCGCGGGAAACACCATATATTTT
CDR3 protein: CASSRGAAGNTIYF

D gene: TRBD2
V gene: TRBV19
clone size: .
J gene: TRBJ2-7
CDR3 DNA: TGTGCCAGTAGCCTAGCGGGACATTCCTACGAGCAGTACTTC
CDR3 protein: CASSLAGHSYEQYF

D gene: TRBD2
V gene: TRBV7-6
clone size: .
J gene: TRBJ2-1
CDR3 DNA: TGTGCCAGCAGCGGCCTTACTAGCGGGAGGGCCAATGAGCAGTTCTTC
CDR3 protein: CASSGLTSGRANEQFF

D gene: TRBD2
V gene: TRBV5-5
clone size: .
J gene: TRBJ2-7
CDR3 DNA: TGTGCCAGCAGCTTTGTCAGCGGGGGCTACGAGCAGTACTTC
CDR3 protein: CASSFVSGGYEQYF

D gene: .
V gene: TRBV7-9
clone size: .
J gene: TRBJ1-2
CDR3 DNA: TGTGCCAGCAGCGGAGAGGTCAGGGTTGGCTACACCTTC
CDR3 protein: CASSGEVRVGYTF

D gene: .
V gene: TRBV2
clone size: .
J gene: TRBJ1-5
CDR3 DNA: TGTGCCAGCCTGCTGGAGCCCGGGGGATTTTATAGCAATCAGCCCCAGCATTTT
CDR3 protein: CASLLEPGGFYSNQPQHF

D gene: TRBD2
V gene: TRBV11-2
clone size: .
J gene: TRBJ2-5
CDR3 DNA: TGTGCCAGCACCCTGCGGTGGGGGGGGCAAGAGACCCAGTACTTC
CDR3 protein: CASTLRWGGQETQYF

D gene: TRBD2
V gene: TRBV7-3
clone size: .
J gene: TRBJ2-7
CDR3 DNA: TGTGCCAGCAGCCCGGGGACTAGCGCCGACGAGCAGTACTTC
CDR3 protein: CASSPGTSADEQYF

D gene: TRBD1
V gene: TRBV18
clone size: .
J gene: TRBJ2-2
CDR3 DNA: TGTGCCAGCTCTCCTGGGACAGGGACCACCGGGGAGCTGTTTTTT
CDR3 protein: CASSPGTGTTGELFF

D gene: .
V gene: TRBV12-3/TRBV12-4
clone size: .
J gene: TRBJ2-7
CDR3 DNA: TGTGCCAGCAGTTTATCAGGCATCGAGCAGTACTTC
CDR3 protein: CASSLSGIEQYF

D gene: .
V gene: TRBV7-9
clone size: .
J gene: TRBJ1-2
CDR3 DNA: TGTGCCAGCAGCTTAGCTGGACAGCCGGGGAGTTCGACCTTC
CDR3 protein: CASSLAGQPGSSTF

D gene: TRBD2
V gene: TRBV3-1/TRBV3-2
clone size: .
J gene: TRBJ2-7
CDR3 DNA: TGTGCCAGCAGCCCCCTCGGGAGGGCGGAAGAGCAGTACTTC
CDR3 protein: CASSPLGRAEEQYF

D gene: .
V gene: TRBV6-6
clone size: .
J gene: TRBJ1-1
CDR3 DNA: TGTGCCAGCAGTTACGCGGGTGAAGCTTTCTTT
CDR3 protein: CASSYAGEAFF

D gene: .
V gene: TRBV25-1
clone size: .
J gene: TRBJ1-6
CDR3 DNA: TGTGCCAGCAGTGAGCCCAGCAGGGGTACTTTTTCACCCCTCCACTTT
CDR3 protein: CASSEPSRGTFSPLHF

D gene: .
V gene: TRBV20-1
clone size: .
J gene: TRBJ2-7
CDR3 DNA: TGCAGTGCTAGTACAAGGGACACCATTACCTTCTACGAGCAGTACTTC
CDR3 protein: CSASTRDTITFYEQYF

D gene: TRBD1
V gene: TRBV27
clone size: .
J gene: TRBJ1-1
CDR3 DNA: TGTGCCAGCAGTTCCAAGGACAGGGGGCGAGATTCCGGAGCTTTCTTT
CDR3 protein: CASSSKDRGRDSGAFF

D gene: .
V gene: TRBV5-4
clone size: .
J gene: TRBJ2-1
CDR3 DNA: TGTGCCAGCACCTTCCAGGGAGGAGGTCGCAATGAGCAGTTCTTC
CDR3 protein: CASTFQGGGRNEQFF

D gene: .
V gene: TRBV3-1/TRBV3-2
clone size: .
J gene: TRBJ2-3
CDR3 DNA: TGTGCCAGCAGCCGAAACGTAGCGGACCGGGCTTATACGCAGTATTTT
CDR3 protein: CASSRNVADRAYTQYF

D gene: .
V gene: TRBV13
clone size: .
J gene: TRBJ1-1
CDR3 DNA: TGTGCCAGCAGCTTAACTCAGGGTAACACTGAAGCTTTCTTT
CDR3 protein: CASSLTQGNTEAFF

D gene: TRBD1
V gene: TRBV6-5
clone size: .
J gene: TRBJ2-2
CDR3 DNA: TGTGCCAGCAGACAGGGGGCTGACACCGGGGAGCTGTTTTTT
CDR3 protein: CASRQGADTGELFF

D gene: TRBD2
V gene: TRBV27
clone size: .
J gene: TRBJ2-1
CDR3 DNA: TGTGCCAGCAGTTTTTCCATCACTAGCGGCCGAGTCGGTGAGCAGTTCTTC
CDR3 protein: CASSFSITSGRVGEQFF

D gene: TRBD1
V gene: TRBV5-6
clone size: .
J gene: TRBJ2-1
CDR3 DNA: TGTGCCAGCCGAAATAGGGACAGGGGGCATTATGAGCAGTTCTTC
CDR3 protein: CASRNRDRGHYEQFF